This T cell receptor beta chain was sequenced in a study of CD8 T cells in ankylosing spondylitis. The V segment lost 3 bases and the J segment 3 bases; nucleotides outside the gene matches: 5. This CDR3 comprises 15 residues. CDR1 is SGHDT, CDR2 YYEEEE, per germline. Making use of molecular barcodes, quantitative 5'-RACE generated TCR beta libraries. Using its own MiXCR run on the 5' RACE reads, TCRdb lists one record per CDR3 protein. In the table there are 750,000 to 850,000 distinct CDR3 sequences, 10% to 15% of which are singletons. Findings and limits, study-wide: As reported, disease-linked clones showed significant enrichment in matched ankylosing spondylitis synovial fluid. About 8 highly homologous variants made up a TCR beta motif, and this motif appeared characteristic of ankylosing spondylitis blood.

This clonotype was found a few times. Antigen specificity is unknown. This receptor was identified in a male donor with ankylosing spondylitis. Input material: blood, either unsorted or a sorted T cell fraction (not recorded which). The chain combines TRBV5-6 with TRBJ1-4; 7 bases map to TRBD1. The CDR3 DNA sequence: TGTGCCAGCAGCTCACCAGGGGGACCTAATGAAAAACTGTTTTTT. This encodes CASSSPGGPNEKLFF.